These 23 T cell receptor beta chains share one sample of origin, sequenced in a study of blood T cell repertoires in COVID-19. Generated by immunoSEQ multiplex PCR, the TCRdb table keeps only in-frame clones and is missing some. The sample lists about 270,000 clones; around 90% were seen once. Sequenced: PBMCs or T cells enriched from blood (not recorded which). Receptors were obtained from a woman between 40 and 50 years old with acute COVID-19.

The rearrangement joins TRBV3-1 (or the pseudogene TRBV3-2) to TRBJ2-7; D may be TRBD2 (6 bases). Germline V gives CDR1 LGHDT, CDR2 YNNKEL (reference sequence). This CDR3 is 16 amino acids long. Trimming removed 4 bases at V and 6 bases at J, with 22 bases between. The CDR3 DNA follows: TGTGCCAGCAGCCCCCAGGTAGGGACTCTGCCTCTCGAGCAGTACTTC. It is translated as CASSPQVGTLPLEQYF.

The CDR3 sequence is CASSELSGTGELFF. The CDR3 DNA sequence: TGTGCCAGCAGTGAATTGAGTGGCACCGGGGAGCTGTTTTTT. The chain has TRBV2 and TRBJ2-2; D remains ambiguous. The V end was cut by 2 bases, the J end by 4 bases, with 8 bases between. This CDR3 is built from 14 residues. The V gene's germline CDR1 is SNHLY and CDR2 FYNNEI.

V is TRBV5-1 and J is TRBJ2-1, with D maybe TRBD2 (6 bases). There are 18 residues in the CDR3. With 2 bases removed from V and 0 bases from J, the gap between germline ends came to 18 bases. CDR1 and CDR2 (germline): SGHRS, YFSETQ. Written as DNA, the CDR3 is TGCGCCAGCAGCTTCGAGGGACTCAGATTAAGCTCCTACAATGAGCAGTTCTTC. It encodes CASSFEGLRLSSYNEQFF.

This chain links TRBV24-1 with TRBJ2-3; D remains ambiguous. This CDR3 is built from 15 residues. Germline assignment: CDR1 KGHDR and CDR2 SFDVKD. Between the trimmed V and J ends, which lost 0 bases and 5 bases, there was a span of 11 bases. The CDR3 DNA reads TGTGCCACCAGTGATTTGCGTGTCGAGGAAGATACGCAGTATTTT. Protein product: CATSDLRVEEDTQYF.

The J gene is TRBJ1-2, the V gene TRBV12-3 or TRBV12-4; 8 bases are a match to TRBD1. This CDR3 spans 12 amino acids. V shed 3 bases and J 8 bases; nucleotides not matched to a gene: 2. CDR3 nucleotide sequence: TGTGCCAGCAGTTTGACAGGGGTAGGCTACACCTTC. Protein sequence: CASSLTGVGYTF.

This chain's CDR3 is CASSGTALGGTEAFF. CDR3 DNA sequence: TGTGCCAGTAGTGGGACAGCACTTGGTGGCACTGAAGCTTTCTTT. This chain joins TRBV19 and TRBJ1-1; TRBD1 matches at 7 bases. The junction had 10 bases not matched to a gene; V was cut back by 5 bases and J by 4 bases. CDR1 LNHDA and CDR2 SQIVND come from the germline V gene (reference sequence). The CDR3 spans 15 residues.

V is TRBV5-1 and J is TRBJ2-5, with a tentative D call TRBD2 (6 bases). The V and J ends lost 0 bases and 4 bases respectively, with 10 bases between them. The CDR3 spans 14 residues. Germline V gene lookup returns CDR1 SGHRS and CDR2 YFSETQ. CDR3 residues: CASSLAGRGETQYF. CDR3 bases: TGCGCCAGCAGCTTGGCAGGGCGGGGAGAGACCCAGTACTTC.

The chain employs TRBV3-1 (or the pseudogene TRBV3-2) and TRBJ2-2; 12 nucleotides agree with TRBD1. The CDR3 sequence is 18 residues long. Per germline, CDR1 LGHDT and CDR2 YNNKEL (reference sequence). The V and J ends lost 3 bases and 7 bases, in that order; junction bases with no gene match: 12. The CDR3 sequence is CASSQSYRGTGGDGELFF. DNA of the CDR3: TGTGCCAGCAGCCAGTCATACCGGGGGACAGGGGGCGACGGGGAGCTGTTTTTT.

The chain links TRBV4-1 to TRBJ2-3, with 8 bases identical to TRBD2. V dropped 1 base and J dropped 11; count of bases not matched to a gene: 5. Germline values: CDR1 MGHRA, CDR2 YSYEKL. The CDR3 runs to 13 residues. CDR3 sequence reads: CASSQGGGQRQYF. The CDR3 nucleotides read TGCGCCAGCAGCCAAGGCGGGGGGCAGCGGCAGTATTTT.

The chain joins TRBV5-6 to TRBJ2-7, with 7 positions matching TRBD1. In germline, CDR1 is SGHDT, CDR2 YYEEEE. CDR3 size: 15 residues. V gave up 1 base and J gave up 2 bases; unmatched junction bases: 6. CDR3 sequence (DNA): TGTGCCAGCAGCTTGACAGGGGCCCCTACCTACGAGCAGTACTTC. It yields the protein CASSLTGAPTYEQYF.

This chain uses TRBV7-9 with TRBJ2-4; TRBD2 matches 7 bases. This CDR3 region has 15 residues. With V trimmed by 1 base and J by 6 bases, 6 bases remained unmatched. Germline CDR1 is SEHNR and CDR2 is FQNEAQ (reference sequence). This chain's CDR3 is CASSLVGRSGNIQYF. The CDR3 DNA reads TGTGCCAGCAGCTTAGTCGGGAGGTCAGGAAACATTCAGTACTTC.

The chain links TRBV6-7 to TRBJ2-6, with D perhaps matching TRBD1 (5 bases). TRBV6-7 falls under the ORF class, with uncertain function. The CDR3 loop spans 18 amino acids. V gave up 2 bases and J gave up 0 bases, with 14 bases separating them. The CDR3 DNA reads TGTGCCAGCAGTTACCTGGTCCAGGGCATCTCTGGGGCCAACGTCCTGACTTTC. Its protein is CASSYLVQGISGANVLTF.

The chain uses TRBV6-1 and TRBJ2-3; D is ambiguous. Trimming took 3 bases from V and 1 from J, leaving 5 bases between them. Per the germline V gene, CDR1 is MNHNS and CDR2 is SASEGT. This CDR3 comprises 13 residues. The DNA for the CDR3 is TGTGCCAGCAGTGATGGCCGCACAGATACGCAGTATTTT. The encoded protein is CASSDGRTDTQYF.

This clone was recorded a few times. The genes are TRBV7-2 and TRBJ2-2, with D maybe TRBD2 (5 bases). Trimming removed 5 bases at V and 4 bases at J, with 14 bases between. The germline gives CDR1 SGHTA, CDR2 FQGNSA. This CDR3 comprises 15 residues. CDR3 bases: TGTGCCAGCAGCATACCGGACTTTAGCACCGGGGAGCTGTTTTTT. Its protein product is CASSIPDFSTGELFF.

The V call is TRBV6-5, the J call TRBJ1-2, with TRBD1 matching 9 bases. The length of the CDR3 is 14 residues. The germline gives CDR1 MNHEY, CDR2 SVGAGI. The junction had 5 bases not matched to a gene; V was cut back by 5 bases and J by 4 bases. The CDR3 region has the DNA TGTGCCAGCAGTAACAGGGGGCGCGGCTATGGCTACACCTTC. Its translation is CASSNRGRGYGYTF.

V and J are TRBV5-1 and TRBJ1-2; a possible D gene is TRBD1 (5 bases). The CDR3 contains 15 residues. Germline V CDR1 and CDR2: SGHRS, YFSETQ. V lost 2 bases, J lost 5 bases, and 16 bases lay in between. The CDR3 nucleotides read TGCGCCAGCAGCTTAGGCAGGGAACTATTTTATGGCTACACCTTC. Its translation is CASSLGRELFYGYTF. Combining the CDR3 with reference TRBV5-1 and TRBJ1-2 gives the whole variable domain KAGVTQTPRYLIKTRGQQVTLSCSPISGHRSVSWYQQTPGQGLQFLFEYFSETQRNKGNFPGRFSGRQFSNSRSEMNVSTLELGDSALYLCASSLGRELFYGYTFGSGTRLTVV.

The CDR3 DNA sequence: TGCGCCAGCAGCCCGACAGGGGGCTATCAGCCCCAGCATTTT. The encoded protein is CASSPTGGYQPQHF. The chain joins TRBV5-1 to TRBJ1-5, with 10 positions matching TRBD1. J was trimmed by 5 bases and V by 4 bases; bases with no gene match: 3. CDR1 is SGHRS and CDR2 is YFSETQ in the germline V gene. This CDR3 contains 14 residues.

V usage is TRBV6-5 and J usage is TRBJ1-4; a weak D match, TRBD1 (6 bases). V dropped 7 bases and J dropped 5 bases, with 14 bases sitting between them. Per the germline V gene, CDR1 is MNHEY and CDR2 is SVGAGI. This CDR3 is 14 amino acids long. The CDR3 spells CASTHSQGNEKLFF. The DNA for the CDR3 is TGTGCCAGCACTCACAGCCAGGGGAATGAAAAACTGTTTTTT.

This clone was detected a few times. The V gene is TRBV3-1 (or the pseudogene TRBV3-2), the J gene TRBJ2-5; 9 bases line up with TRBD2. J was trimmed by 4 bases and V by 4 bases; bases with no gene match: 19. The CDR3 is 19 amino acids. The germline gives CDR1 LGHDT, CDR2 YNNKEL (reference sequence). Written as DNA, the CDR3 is TGTGCCAGCAGCCTCCTCAGGGCGGGAGGGCCCAGCCCGAGAGAGACCCAGTACTTC. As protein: CASSLLRAGGPSPRETQYF.

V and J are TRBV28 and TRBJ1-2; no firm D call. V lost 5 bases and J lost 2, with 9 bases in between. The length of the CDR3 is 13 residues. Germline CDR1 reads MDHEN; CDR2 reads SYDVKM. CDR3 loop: CASSPHENYGYTF. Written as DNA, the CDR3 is TGTGCCAGCAGTCCTCACGAGAACTATGGCTACACCTTC.

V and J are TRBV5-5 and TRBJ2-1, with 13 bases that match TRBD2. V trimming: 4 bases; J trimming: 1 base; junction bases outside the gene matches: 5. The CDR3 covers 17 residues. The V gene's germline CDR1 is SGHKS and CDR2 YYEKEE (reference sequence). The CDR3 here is CASSPRLAGGSYNEQFF. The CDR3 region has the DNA TGTGCCAGCAGCCCCAGACTAGCGGGAGGATCCTACAATGAGCAGTTCTTC.

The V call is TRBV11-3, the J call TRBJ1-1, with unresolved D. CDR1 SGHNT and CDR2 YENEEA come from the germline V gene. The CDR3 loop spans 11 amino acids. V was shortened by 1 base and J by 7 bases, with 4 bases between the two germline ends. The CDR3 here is CASSLVGEAFF. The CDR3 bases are TGTGCCAGCAGCTTAGTCGGTGAAGCTTTCTTT.

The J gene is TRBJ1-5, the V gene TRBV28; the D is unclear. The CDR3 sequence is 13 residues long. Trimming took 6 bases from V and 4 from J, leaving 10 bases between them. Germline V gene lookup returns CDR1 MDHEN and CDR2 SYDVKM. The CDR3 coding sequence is TGTGCCAGCAGGAATGCGGGGAATCAGCCCCAGCATTTT. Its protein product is CASRNAGNQPQHF. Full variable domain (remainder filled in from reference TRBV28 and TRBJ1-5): DVKVTQSSRYLVKRTGEKVFLECVQDMDHENMFWYRQDPGLGLRLIYFSYDVKMKEKGDIPEGYSVSREKKERFSLILESASTNQTSMYLCASRNAGNQPQHFGDGTRLSIL.